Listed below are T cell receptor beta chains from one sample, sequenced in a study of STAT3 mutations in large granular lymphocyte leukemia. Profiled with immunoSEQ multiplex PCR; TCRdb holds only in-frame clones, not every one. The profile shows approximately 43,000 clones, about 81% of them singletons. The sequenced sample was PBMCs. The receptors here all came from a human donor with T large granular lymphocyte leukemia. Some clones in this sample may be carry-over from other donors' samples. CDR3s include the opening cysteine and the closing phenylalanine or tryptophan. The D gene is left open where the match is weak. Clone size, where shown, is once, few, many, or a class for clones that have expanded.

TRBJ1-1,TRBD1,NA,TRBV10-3,CAISQQTGDTEAFF,TGTGCCATCAGCCAACAGACAGGGGACACTGAAGCTTTCTTT
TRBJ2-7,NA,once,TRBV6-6,CASSSDRPGYEQYF,TGTGCCAGCAGTTCCGACAGGCCAGGCTACGAGCAGTACTTC
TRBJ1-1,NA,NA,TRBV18,CASSPFRLNTEAFF,TGTGCCAGCTCACCGTTTAGACTGAACACTGAAGCTTTCTTT
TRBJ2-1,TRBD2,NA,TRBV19,CASSNRGGHNEQFF,TGTGCCAGTAGTAATCGGGGGGGCCACAATGAGCAGTTCTTC
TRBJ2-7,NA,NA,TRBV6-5,CASSYSKGSRYEQYF,TGTGCCAGCAGTTACTCGAAGGGCAGCCGCTACGAGCAGTACTTC
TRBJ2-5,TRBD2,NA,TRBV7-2,CASSLGSGGPQETQYF,TGTGCCAGCAGCTTGGGGAGCGGGGGGCCACAAGAGACCCAGTACTTC
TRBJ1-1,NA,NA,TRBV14,CASSQGDLNTEAFF,TGTGCCAGCAGCCAAGGGGACCTGAACACTGAAGCTTTCTTT
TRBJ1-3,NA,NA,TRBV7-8,CASSPDGFSGNTIYF,TGTGCCAGCAGCCCCGACGGATTCTCTGGAAACACCATATATTTT
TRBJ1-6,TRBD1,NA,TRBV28,CASAGTASSYNSPLHF,TGTGCCAGCGCCGGGACAGCGAGCTCCTATAATTCACCCCTCCACTTT
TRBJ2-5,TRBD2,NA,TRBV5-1,CASSLGGRGGYQETQYF,TGCGCCAGCAGTCTGGGGGGGAGAGGAGGGTACCAAGAGACCCAGTACTTC
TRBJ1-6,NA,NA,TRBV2,CASRGSTGRINSPLHF,TGTGCCAGCAGAGGATCGACGGGACGGATTAATTCACCCCTCCACTTT
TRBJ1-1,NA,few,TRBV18,CASSPEQGLTEAFF,TGTGCCAGCTCACCGGAACAGGGATTGACTGAAGCTTTCTTT
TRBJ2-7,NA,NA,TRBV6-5,CASQDRNYEQYF,TGTGCCAGCCAAGACAGAAACTACGAGCAGTACTTC